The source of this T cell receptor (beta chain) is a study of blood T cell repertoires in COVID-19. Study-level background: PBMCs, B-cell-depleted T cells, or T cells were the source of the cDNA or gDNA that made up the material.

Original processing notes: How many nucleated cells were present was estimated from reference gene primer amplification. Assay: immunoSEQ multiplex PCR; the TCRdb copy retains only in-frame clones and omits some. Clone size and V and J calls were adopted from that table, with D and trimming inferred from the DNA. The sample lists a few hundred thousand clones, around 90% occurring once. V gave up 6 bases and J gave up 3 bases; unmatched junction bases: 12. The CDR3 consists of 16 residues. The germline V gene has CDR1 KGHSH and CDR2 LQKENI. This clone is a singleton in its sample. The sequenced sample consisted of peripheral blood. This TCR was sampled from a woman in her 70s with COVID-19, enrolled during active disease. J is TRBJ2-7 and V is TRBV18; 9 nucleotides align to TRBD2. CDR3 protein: CASSLARGLANYEQYF. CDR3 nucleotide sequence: TGTGCCAGCTCCCTAGCTAGGGGACTAGCTAACTACGAGCAGTACTTC.